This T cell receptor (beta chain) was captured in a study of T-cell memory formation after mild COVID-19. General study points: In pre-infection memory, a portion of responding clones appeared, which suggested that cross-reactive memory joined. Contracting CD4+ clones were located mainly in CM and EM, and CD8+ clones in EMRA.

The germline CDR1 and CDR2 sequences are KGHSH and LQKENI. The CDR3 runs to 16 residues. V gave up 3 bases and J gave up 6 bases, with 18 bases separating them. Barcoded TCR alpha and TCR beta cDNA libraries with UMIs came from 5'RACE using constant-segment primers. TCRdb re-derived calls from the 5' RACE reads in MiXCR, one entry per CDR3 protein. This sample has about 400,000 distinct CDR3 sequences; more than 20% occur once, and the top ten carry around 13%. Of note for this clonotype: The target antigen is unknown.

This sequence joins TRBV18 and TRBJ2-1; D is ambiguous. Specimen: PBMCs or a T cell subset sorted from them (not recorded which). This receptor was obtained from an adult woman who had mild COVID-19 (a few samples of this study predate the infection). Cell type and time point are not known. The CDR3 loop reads CASSPEAGNWLNEQFF. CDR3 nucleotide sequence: TGTGCCAGCTCACCCGAAGCTGGGAATTGGCTCAATGAGCAGTTCTTC. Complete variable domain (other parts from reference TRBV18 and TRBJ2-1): NAGVMQNPRHLVRRRGQEARLRCSPMKGHSHVYWYRQLPEEGLKFMVYLQKENIIDESGMPKERFSAEFPKEGPSILRIQQVVRGDSAAYFCASSPEAGNWLNEQFFGPGTRLTVL.